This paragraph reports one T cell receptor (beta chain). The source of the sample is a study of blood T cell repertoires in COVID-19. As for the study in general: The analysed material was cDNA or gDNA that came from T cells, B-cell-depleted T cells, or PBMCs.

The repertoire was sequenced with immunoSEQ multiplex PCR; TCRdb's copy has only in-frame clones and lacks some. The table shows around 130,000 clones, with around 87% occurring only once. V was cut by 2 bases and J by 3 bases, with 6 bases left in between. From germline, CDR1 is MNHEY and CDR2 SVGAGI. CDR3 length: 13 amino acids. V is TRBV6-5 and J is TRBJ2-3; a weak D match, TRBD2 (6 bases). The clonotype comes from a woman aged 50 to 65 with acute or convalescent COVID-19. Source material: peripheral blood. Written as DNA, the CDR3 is TGTGCCAGCAGTTACGCGGGAACAGATACGCAGTATTTT. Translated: CASSYAGTDTQYF.